This T cell receptor (beta chain) was identified during a study of PD-1 blockade in mismatch repair-deficient tumors. Study findings and constraints: Tumor-resident clones, often absent from pretreatment blood, expanded after pembrolizumab and then contracted.

TCRdb's copy holds only in-frame clones and misses some; the assay was immunoSEQ multiplex PCR. Of about 67,000 clones listed, 70% to 85% are singletons. Remarks on this clone: Its target is not known.

CDR3 length: 14 residues. V lost 6 bases and J 0 bases, leaving 11 bases between the germline ends. Per germline, CDR1 MNHNS and CDR2 SASEGT. The TCR-sequenced patients were a few responders to pembrolizumab. The clonotype comes from an adult with mismatch repair-deficient cancer. The sequencing used peripheral blood, collected 2 weeks after starting pembrolizumab. The rearrangement links TRBV6-1 to TRBJ1-2, with TRBD1 as a possible D gene (5 bases). As DNA, the CDR3 is TGTGCCAGCAGGGGGGGAGGGTCTAACTATGGCTACACCTTC. Protein sequence: CASRGGGSNYGYTF.